These 12 T cell receptor beta chains came from one sample sequenced in a study of shared clonotypes between healthy human individuals. As defined, naive CD8 cells were CD45RO-negative and positively selected for CCR7, with terminally differentiated effector memory CD45RA+ cells excluded. Clones were sequenced by immunoSEQ multiplex PCR, and TCRdb holds only the in-frame ones, with some missing. The sample shows millions of clones, approximately 94% of them seen only once. Sequenced material: naive CD8+ T cells sorted from blood. The receptors derive from a man in his late teens or twenties in good health.

This clone was seen once. The J gene is TRBJ2-2, the V gene TRBV18, with 9 bases identical to TRBD1. The V segment lost 8 bases and the J segment 7 bases; nucleotides outside the gene matches: 11. CDR3 length: 15 amino acids. CDR1 KGHSH and CDR2 LQKENI come from the germline V gene. CDR3 coding DNA: TGTGCCAGCACCCCGGGGACAGGGCCTTTCGGGGAGCTGTTTTTT. Translation: CASTPGTGPFGELFF.

This clone was seen a single time. The chain employs TRBV13 and TRBJ2-1, with a tentative D call TRBD2 (5 bases). There are 18 residues in the CDR3. V lost 2 bases and J lost 6, with 23 bases in between. Per the germline V gene, CDR1 is PRHDT and CDR2 is FYEKMQ (reference sequence). In DNA, the CDR3 is TGTGCCAGCAGCTTACCCCCCCGAAGCGGCCCCCCCGCCAATGAGCAGTTCTTC. It codes for CASSLPPRSGPPANEQFF.

The CDR3 coding sequence is TGTGCCAGCAACAAACTAGCGGGGGCTGGCAATGAGCAGTTCTTC. This encodes CASNKLAGAGNEQFF. The chain joins TRBV6-6 to TRBJ2-1; 11 bases line up with TRBD2. The V gene end was trimmed by 7 bases and the J gene end by 6 bases; junction bases not matched to a gene: 8. Germline V gives CDR1 MNHNY, CDR2 SVGAGI (reference sequence). The length of the CDR3 is 15 residues.

The J gene is TRBJ2-1, the V gene TRBV7-9; 11 nucleotides agree with TRBD2. Germline trimming cut 5 bases from V and 6 bases from J; bases unmatched to any gene: 12. CDR1 SEHNR and CDR2 FQNEAQ come from the germline V gene (reference sequence). CDR3 length: 17 amino acids. CDR3 nucleotides: TGTGCCAGCAGCCCCCGTGCTAGCGGGAGGTCCGGCAATGAGCAGTTCTTC. Encoded protein: CASSPRASGRSGNEQFF.

The rearrangement joins TRBV27 to TRBJ1-4; tentatively, D is TRBD1 (6 bases). The CDR3 runs to 16 residues. Germline V lookup: CDR1 MNHEY, CDR2 SMNVEV (reference sequence). The V and J ends lost 1 base and 5 bases respectively, with 14 bases between them. The CDR3 DNA follows: TGTGCCAGCAGTTTATTAGGGGAAGGGGGGAATGAAAAACTGTTTTTT. Its translation: CASSLLGEGGNEKLFF. Full variable domain (missing parts from reference TRBV27 and TRBJ1-4): EAQVTQNPRYLITVTGKKLTVTCSQNMNHEYMSWYRQDPGLGLRQIYYSMNVEVTDKGDVPEGYKVSRKEKRNFPLILESPSPNQTSLYFCASSLLGEGGNEKLFFGSGTQLSVL.

The V gene is TRBV6-5, the J gene TRBJ2-7, with D possibly being TRBD1 (6 bases). Trimming shortened V by 2 bases and J by 2 bases, and 13 bases separated the two germline ends. In germline, CDR1 is MNHEY, CDR2 SVGAGI. The CDR3 covers 15 residues. CDR3: CASSYAQGQPYEQYF. The CDR3 DNA reads TGTGCCAGCAGTTACGCCCAGGGACAACCCTACGAGCAGTACTTC.

The gene calls are TRBV6-6 and TRBJ2-2, with TRBD2 matching 12 bases. J gave up 6 bases and V 10 bases, and 6 bases lay outside the gene matches. There are 14 residues in the CDR3. Germline-derived CDR1 and CDR2 are MNHNY and SVGAGI (reference sequence). The CDR3 sequence is CATLAGGAPGELFF. The CDR3 DNA reads as TGTGCCACCCTAGCGGGGGGGGCCCCCGGGGAGCTGTTTTTT.

The rearrangement uses TRBV12-5 and TRBJ2-3, with a weak D call TRBD1 (7 bases). Trimming removed 9 bases at V and 0 bases at J, with 34 bases between. The CDR3 loop spans 21 amino acids. Germline-derived CDR1 and CDR2 are LGHNT and FRNRAP. The CDR3 reads CARPAYQEGTENWSSTDTQYF. The CDR3 DNA is TGTGCTAGGCCCGCCTATCAGGAGGGGACAGAGAATTGGTCTAGCACAGATACGCAGTATTTT.

This clone was detected once. The same CDR3 can be traced to other DNA sequences in this sample. The chain employs TRBV5-4 and TRBJ1-5, with D maybe TRBD1 (5 bases). This CDR3 has 16 amino acids. The germline V gene has CDR1 SGHNT and CDR2 YYREEE (reference sequence). Trimming left V 0 bases short and J 2 bases short, with 12 bases between. In nucleotides, the CDR3 is TGTGCCAGCAGCTTGGATGGGGGGGGAGGCAATCAGCCCCAGCATTTT. Translation gives CASSLDGGGGNQPQHF.

The chain recombines TRBV14 with TRBJ1-4; 8 bases match TRBD1. CDR1 SGHDN and CDR2 FVKESK come from the germline V gene. This CDR3 region has 16 residues. V was pared by 3 bases and J by 2 bases, with 5 bases of the junction left unmatched. DNA for the CDR3: TGTGCCAGCAGCCAGAGACAGGGGCACACTAATGAAAAACTGTTTTTT. This codes for CASSQRQGHTNEKLFF.

The chain uses TRBV13 and TRBJ1-2, with TRBD1 matching 10 bases. Germline V gives CDR1 PRHDT, CDR2 FYEKMQ (reference sequence). The CDR3 runs to 13 residues. The V gene end was trimmed by 8 bases and the J gene end by 9 bases; junction bases not matched to a gene: 9. CDR3: CASALGQGMRYTF. The CDR3 DNA sequence: TGTGCCAGCGCCCTGGGACAGGGGATGCGCTACACCTTC.

The chain carries TRBV18 and TRBJ1-1; TRBD1 matches 9 bases. Germline-derived CDR1 and CDR2 are KGHSH and LQKENI. The CDR3 covers 17 residues. V trimming: 0 bases; J trimming: 0 bases; junction bases outside the gene matches: 5. The CDR3 region is CASSPPLWDRVNTEAFF. CDR3 coding DNA: TGTGCCAGCTCACCACCGTTATGGGACAGGGTGAACACTGAAGCTTTCTTT.